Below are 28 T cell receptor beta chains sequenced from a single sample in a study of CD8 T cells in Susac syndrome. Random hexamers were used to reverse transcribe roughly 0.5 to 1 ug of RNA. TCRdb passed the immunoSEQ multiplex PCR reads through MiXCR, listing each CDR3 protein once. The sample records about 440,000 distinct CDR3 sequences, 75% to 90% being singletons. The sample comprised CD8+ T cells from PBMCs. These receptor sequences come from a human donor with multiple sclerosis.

DNA for the CDR3: TGTGCCATCAGTGGGCGCGGCTACAGATATAACTATGGCTACACCTTC. This translates into CAISGRGYRYNYGYTF. The chain combines TRBV10-3 with TRBJ1-2; D remains ambiguous. The CDR3 has 16 residues. V lost 4 bases and J 1 base, leaving 16 bases between the germline ends. Germline V gives CDR1 ENHRY, CDR2 SYGVKD.

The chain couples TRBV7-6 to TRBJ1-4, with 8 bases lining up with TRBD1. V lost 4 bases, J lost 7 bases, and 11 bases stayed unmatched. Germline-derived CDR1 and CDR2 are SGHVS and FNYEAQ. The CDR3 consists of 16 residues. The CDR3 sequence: CASSSWSDRESEKLFF. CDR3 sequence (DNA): TGTGCCAGCAGCTCCTGGTCGGACAGGGAGAGTGAAAAACTGTTTTTT.

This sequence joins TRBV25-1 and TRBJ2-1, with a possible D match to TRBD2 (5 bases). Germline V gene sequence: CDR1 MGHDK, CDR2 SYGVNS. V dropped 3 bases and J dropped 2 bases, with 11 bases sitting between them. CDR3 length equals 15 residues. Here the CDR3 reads CASSESGETYNEQFF. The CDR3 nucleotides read TGTGCCAGCAGTGAGTCCGGGGAAACCTACAATGAGCAGTTCTTC. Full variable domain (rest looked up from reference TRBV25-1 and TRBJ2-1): EADIYQTPRYLVIGTGKKITLECSQTMGHDKMYWYQQDPGMELHLIHYSYGVNSTEKGDLSSESTVSRIRTEHFPLTLESARPSHTSQYLCASSESGETYNEQFFGPGTRLTVL.

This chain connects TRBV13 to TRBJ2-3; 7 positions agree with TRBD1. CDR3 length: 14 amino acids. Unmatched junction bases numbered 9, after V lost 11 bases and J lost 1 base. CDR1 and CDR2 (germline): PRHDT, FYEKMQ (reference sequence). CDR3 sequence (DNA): TGTGCCCAGAAGAGGACAGGCCGCACAGATACGCAGTATTTT. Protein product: CAQKRTGRTDTQYF. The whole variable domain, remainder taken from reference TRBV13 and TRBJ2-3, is AAGVIQSPRHLIKEKRETATLKCYPIPRHDTVYWYQQGPGQDPQFLISFYEKMQSDKGSIPDRFSAQQFSDYHSELNMSSLELGDSALYFCAQKRTGRTDTQYFGPGTRLTVL.

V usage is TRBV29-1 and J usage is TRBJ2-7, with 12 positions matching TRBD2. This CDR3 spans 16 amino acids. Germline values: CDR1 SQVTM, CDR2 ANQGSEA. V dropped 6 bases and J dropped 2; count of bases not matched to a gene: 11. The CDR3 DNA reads TGCAGCGTGGACTCTAGCGGGAGGGCCGGACCCTACGAGCAGTACTTC. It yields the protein CSVDSSGRAGPYEQYF.

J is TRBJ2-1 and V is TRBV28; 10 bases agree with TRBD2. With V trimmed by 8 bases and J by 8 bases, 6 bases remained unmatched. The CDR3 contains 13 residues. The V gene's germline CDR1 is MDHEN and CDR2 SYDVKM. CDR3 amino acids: CASQEREGDEQFF. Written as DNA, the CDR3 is TGTGCCAGCCAGGAGCGGGAGGGGGATGAGCAGTTCTTC.

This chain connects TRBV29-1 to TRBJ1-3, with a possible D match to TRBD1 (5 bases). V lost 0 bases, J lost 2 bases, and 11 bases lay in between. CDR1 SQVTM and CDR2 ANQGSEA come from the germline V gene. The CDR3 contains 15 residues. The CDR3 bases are TGCAGCGTTGAAGATCCGTCAGGGCCTGGAAACACCATATATTTT. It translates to CSVEDPSGPGNTIYF.

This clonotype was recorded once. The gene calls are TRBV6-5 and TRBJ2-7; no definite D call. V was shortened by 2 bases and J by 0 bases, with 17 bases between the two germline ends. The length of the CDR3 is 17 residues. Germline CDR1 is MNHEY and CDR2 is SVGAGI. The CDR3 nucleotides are TGTGCCAGCAGTTACAATCGGGCAGTCATTCCCTCCTACGAGCAGTACTTC. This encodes CASSYNRAVIPSYEQYF.

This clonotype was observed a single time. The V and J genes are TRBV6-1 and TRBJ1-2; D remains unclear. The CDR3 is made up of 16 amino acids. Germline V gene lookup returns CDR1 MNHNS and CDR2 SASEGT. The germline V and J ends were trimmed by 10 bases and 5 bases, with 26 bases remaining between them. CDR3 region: CATREFRSLSFYGYTF. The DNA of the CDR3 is TGTGCCACACGGGAATTTAGGTCCCTTTCATTTTATGGCTACACCTTC.

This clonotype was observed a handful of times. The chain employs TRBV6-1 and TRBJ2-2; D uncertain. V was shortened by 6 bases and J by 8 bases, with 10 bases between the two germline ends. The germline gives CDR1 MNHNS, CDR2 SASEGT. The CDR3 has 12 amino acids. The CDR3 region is CASSLLDGELFF. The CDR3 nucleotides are TGTGCCAGCAGCCTCCTAGATGGGGAGCTGTTTTTT.

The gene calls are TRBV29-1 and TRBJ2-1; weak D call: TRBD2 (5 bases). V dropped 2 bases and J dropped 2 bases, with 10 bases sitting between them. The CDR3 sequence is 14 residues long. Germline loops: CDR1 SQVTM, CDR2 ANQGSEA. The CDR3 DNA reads TGCAGCGTTGAAAGCTTCGGGGCCTACAATGAGCAGTTCTTC. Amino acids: CSVESFGAYNEQFF.

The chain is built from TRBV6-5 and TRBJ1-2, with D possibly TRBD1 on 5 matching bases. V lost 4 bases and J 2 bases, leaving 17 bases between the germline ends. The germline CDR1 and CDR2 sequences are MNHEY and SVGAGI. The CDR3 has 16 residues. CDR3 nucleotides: TGTGCCAGCAGTTTCCTAACCGGGACGGCGAACTATGGCTACACCTTC. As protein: CASSFLTGTANYGYTF.

The CDR3 region is CASSQGAGVNQPQHF. CDR3 sequence (DNA): TGCGCCAGCAGCCAAGGGGCAGGGGTCAATCAGCCCCAGCATTTT. This rearrangement joins TRBV4-1 to TRBJ1-5; D might be TRBD1 (6 bases). Trimming left V 1 base short and J 3 bases short, with 10 bases between. Looked up from germline, CDR1 is MGHRA and CDR2 is YSYEKL. CDR3 length equals 15 residues.

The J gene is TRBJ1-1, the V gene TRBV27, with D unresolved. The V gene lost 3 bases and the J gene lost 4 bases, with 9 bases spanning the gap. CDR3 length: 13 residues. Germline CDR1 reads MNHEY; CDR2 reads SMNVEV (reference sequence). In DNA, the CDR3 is TGTGCCAGCAGTTTTTTTGGGTCCACTGAAGCTTTCTTT. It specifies CASSFFGSTEAFF.

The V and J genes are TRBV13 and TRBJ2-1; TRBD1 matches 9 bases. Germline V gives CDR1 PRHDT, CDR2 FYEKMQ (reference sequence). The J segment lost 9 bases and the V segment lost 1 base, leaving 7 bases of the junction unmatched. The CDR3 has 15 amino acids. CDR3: CASSLVVTGGGEQFF. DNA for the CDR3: TGTGCCAGCAGCTTAGTGGTGACAGGGGGAGGTGAGCAGTTCTTC.

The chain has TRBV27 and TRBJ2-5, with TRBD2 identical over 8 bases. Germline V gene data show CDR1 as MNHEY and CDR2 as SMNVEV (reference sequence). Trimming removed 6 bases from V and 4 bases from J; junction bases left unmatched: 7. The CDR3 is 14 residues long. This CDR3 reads CASSPAGVGETQYF. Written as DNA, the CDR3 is TGTGCCAGCAGCCCAGCGGGGGTCGGAGAGACCCAGTACTTC.

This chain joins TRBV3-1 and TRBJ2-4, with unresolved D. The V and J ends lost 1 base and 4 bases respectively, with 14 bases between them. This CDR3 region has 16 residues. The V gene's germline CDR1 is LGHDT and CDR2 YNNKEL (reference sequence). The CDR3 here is CASSQGSTAMKNIQYF. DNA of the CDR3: TGTGCCAGCAGCCAAGGATCGACTGCAATGAAAAACATTCAGTACTTC. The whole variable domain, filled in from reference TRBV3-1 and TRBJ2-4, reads DTAVSQTPKYLVTQMGNDKSIKCEQNLGHDTMYWYKQDSKKFLKIMFSYNNKELIINETVPNRFSPKSPDKAHLNLHINSLELGDSAVYFCASSQGSTAMKNIQYFGAGTRLSVL.

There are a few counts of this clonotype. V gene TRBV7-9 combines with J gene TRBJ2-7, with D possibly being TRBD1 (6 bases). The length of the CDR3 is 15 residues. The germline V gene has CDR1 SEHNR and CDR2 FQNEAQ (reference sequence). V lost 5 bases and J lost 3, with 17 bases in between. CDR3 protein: CASSPLDRTGYEQYF. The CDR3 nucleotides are TGTGCCAGCAGCCCCCTGGACAGAACGGGCTACGAGCAGTACTTC.

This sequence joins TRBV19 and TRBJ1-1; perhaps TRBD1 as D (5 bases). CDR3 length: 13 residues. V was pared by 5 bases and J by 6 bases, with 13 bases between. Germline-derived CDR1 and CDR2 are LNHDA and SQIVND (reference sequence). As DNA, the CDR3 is TGTGCCAGTAGTCCTGGGACCGGCGCTGAAGCTTTCTTT. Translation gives CASSPGTGAEAFF. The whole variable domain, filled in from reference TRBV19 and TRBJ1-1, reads DGGITQSPKYLFRKEGQNVTLSCEQNLNHDAMYWYRQDPGQGLRLIYYSQIVNDFQKGDIAEGYSVSREKKESFPLTVTSAQKNPTAFYLCASSPGTGAEAFFGQGTRLTVV.

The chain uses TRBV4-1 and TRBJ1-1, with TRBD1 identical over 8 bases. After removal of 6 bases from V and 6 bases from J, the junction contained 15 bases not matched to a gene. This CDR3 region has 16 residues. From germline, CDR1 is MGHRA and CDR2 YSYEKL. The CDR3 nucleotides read TGCGCCAGCAGGGACAGGGATTGGGGATTTGAGGCTGAAGCTTTCTTT. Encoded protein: CASRDRDWGFEAEAFF.

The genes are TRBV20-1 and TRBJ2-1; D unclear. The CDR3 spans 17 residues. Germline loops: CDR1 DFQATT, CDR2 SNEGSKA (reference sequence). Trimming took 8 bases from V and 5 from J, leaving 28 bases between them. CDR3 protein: CSLSLPLVNRGHNEQFF. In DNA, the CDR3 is TGCAGTCTTAGTTTACCCCTAGTTAACAGAGGTCACAATGAGCAGTTCTTC.

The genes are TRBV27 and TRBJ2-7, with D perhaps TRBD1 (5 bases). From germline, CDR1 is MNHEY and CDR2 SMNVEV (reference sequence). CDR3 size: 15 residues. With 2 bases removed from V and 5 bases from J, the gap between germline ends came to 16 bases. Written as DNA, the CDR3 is TGTGCCAGCAGTTTAGCGGCAGGGTTGGCCCACGAGCAGTACTTC. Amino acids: CASSLAAGLAHEQYF.

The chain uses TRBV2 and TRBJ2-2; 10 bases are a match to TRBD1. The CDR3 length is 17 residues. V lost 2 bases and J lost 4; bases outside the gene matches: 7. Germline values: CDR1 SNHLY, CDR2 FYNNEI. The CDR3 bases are TGTGCCAGCAGTGAAAACTCCGGGGACAGGGGCACCGGGGAGCTGTTTTTT. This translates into CASSENSGDRGTGELFF. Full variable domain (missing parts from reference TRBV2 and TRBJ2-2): EPEVTQTPSHQVTQMGQEVILRCVPISNHLYFYWYRQILGQKVEFLVSFYNNEISEKSEIFDDQFSVERPDGSNFTLKIRSTKLEDSAMYFCASSENSGDRGTGELFFGEGSRLTVL.

In nucleotides, the CDR3 is TGTGCCAGCAGTTTGGTCGGTAACTATGGCTACACCTTC. It yields the protein CASSLVGNYGYTF. The genes are TRBV12-3 or TRBV12-4 and TRBJ1-2; D unresolved. Trimming removed 3 bases from V and 1 base from J, with 6 bases in between. The CDR3 has 13 residues.

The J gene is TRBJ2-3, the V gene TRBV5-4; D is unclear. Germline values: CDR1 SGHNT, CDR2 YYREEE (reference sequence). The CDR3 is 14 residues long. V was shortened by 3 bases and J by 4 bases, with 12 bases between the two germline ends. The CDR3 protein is CASSSDFVPDTQYF. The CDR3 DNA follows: TGTGCCAGCAGCTCCGACTTTGTTCCAGATACGCAGTATTTT.

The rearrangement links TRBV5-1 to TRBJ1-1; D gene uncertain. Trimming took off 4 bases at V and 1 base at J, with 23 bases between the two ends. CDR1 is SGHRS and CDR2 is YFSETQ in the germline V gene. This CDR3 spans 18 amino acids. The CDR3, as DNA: TGCGCCAGCAGCCCTACTCCCCTCGACGGCATCTGGAACACTGAAGCTTTCTTT. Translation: CASSPTPLDGIWNTEAFF.

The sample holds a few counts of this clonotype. The CDR3 DNA follows: TGTGCCTGGACGGGGGGAGGGGTCTACGAGCAGTACTTC. The encoded protein is CAWTGGGVYEQYF. V usage is TRBV30 and J usage is TRBJ2-7; TRBD2 aligns across 7 bases. V lost 4 bases and J lost 3; bases outside the gene matches: 6. This CDR3 comprises 13 residues. The germline V gene has CDR1 GTSNPN and CDR2 SVGIG (reference sequence).

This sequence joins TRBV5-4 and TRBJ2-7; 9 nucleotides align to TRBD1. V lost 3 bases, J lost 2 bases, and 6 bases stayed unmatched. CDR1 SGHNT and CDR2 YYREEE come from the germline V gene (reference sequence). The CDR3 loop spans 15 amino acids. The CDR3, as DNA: TGTGCCAGCAGCTCCTCGACAGGGGGTACCTACGAGCAGTACTTC. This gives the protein CASSSSTGGTYEQYF.